The TCR beta chain described here comes from a study of molecular identifiers for immune sequencing clone quantification. Turning to the study itself: In replicates, RNA from about 20,000 or 100,000 naive CD8 cells was split five ways, four sequenced.

Source material for naive CD8 libraries was roughly 18,000 to 1,100,000 sorted cells, with 10%, 30% or 50% RNA. Sorting recovered naive CD8 T cells on a CD8+CD4-CCR7+CD45RA+ profile. Germline values: CDR1 MDHEN, CDR2 SYDVKM. CDR3 length: 14 residues. With V trimmed by 5 bases and J by 7 bases, 7 bases remained unmatched. Previously described methods and listed TCR primers were used for bulk TCR libraries. TCRdb analysed the PCR reads with MiXCR anew, one entry per CDR3 protein. The sample has hundreds of thousands of distinct CDR3 sequences; just under 20% are singletons. At least ten counts were recorded for this clonotype.

This sequence joins TRBV28 and TRBJ1-4, with TRBD1 matching 7 bases. The sequenced sample consisted of naive CD8+ T cells from blood, with Jurkat cell RNA spiked in. Subset indicated: FACS-sorted CD8+CD4-CCR7+CD45RA+ naive T cells. This TCR was sampled from a human donor in good health. Some libraries in this study had Jurkat cell RNA spiked in. The CDR3 nucleotides are TGTGCCAGCAGTCCCCGACAGGGTGGTGAAAAACTGTTTTTT. It encodes CASSPRQGGEKLFF.